This is a list of T cell receptor beta chains from one sample in a study of technical replicates of blood from a handful of donors. Measured with immunoSEQ multiplex PCR; TCRdb has only the in-frame clones, and not every one. This sample has 55,000 to 65,000 clones, with 93% found just once. The specimen sequenced was PBMCs. The receptors derive from a human donor in good health. Some clones in this sample may be carry-over from other donors' samples. Both conserved end residues are part of each CDR3. The order of the fields is CDR3 length, V gene, J gene, D gene, clone size, CDR3 DNA, CDR3 protein. D genes are given only for firm matches. Size values are once, few and many counts, or a class for expanded clones, and some rows have none.

16	TRBV5-1	TRBJ2-7	TRBD2	-	TGCGCCAGCAGCTTGGTAACAGGACTAGCGGCGGGGGAGCAGTACTTC	CASSLVTGLAAGEQYF
14	TRBV2	TRBJ1-1	-	-	TGTGCCAGCAGTCCCCCGGGGGGGAGGACTGAAGCTTTCTTT	CASSPPGGRTEAFF
13	TRBV11-2	TRBJ1-2	-	-	TGTGCCAGCAGCGCCGGGGGGGTTTATGGCTACACCTTC	CASSAGGVYGYTF
14	TRBV19	TRBJ1-3	-	-	TGTGCCAGTAGTTTTCAGGGTTCTGGAAACACCATATATTTT	CASSFQGSGNTIYF
14	TRBV5-1	TRBJ2-1	TRBD2	medium-sized	TGCGCCAGCAGCTTGAGCGGGGGCTACAATGAGCAGTTCTTC	CASSLSGGYNEQFF
15	TRBV21-1	TRBJ1-1	-	-	TGTGCCAGCAGCAATGGGACAGGGCGGAACACTGAAGCTTTCTTT	CASSNGTGRNTEAFF
14	TRBV5-1	TRBJ2-5	-	-	TGCGCCAGCAGCTTTTCCAGCGGCGGGGAGACCCAGTACTTC	CASSFSSGGETQYF
15	TRBV19	TRBJ2-7	TRBD1	-	TGTGCCAGTAATACCGGGACAGGCCTCCCCTACGAGCAGTACTTC	CASNTGTGLPYEQYF
15	TRBV5-5	TRBJ2-7	TRBD2	-	TGTGCCAGCAGCCTGGGACTAGCCGAGTGGAACGAGCAGTACTTC	CASSLGLAEWNEQYF
11	TRBV30	TRBJ2-5	-	-	TGTGCCTGGACTGAGTCAGAGACCCAGTACTTC	CAWTESETQYF
12	TRBV13	TRBJ1-1	-	-	TGTGCCAGCAGCCGACCCAGGGCTGAAGCTTTCTTT	CASSRPRAEAFF
13	TRBV29-1	TRBJ2-7	TRBD2	-	TGCAGCGTGAGACTAGCGGGGACCTACGAGCAGTACTTC	CSVRLAGTYEQYF
15	TRBV4-3	TRBJ2-3	TRBD2	once	TGCGCCAGCAGCCCGACTAGCGGGACGACAGATACGCAGTATTTT	CASSPTSGTTDTQYF
14	TRBV2	TRBJ1-5	TRBD1	-	TGTGCCAGCAGTGGACAGGGGGCCTGGCAGCCCCAGCATTTT	CASSGQGAWQPQHF
15	TRBV2	TRBJ2-3	TRBD2	-	TGTGCCAGCAGCATACTAGCGGGAGTGACAGATACGCAGTATTTT	CASSILAGVTDTQYF
15	TRBV7-9	TRBJ2-1	-	few	TGTGCCAGCAGCTACCAGGAACGGGGGATTTATGAGCAGTTCTTC	CASSYQERGIYEQFF
17	TRBV5-1	TRBJ1-1	-	-	TGCGCCAGCAGCCAAGATAACTTGACAGGACTGAACACTGAAGCTTTCTTT	CASSQDNLTGLNTEAFF
14	TRBV6-5	TRBJ2-2	-	-	TGTGCCAGCAGTTACACAGGTCGGACCGGGGAGCTGTTTTTT	CASSYTGRTGELFF